Each of the 11 T cell receptor beta chains below was sequenced from the same sample in a study of identical twins. A single record per CDR3 protein comes from TCRdb applying MiXCR to the 5' RACE reads. The data show 420,000 or so distinct CDR3 sequences, with about 18% seen just once and more than 10% held by the top ten. Specimen: naive T cells sorted from blood. The origin of the receptors is a man between 50 and 59 years old in good health.

V usage is TRBV6-5 and J usage is TRBJ1-5, with D tentatively TRBD1 (6 bases). The CDR3 is made up of 17 amino acids. Germline CDR1 reads MNHEY; CDR2 reads SVGAGI. V shed 0 bases and J shed 0 bases, with 12 bases lying between them. The DNA for the CDR3 is TGTGCCAGCAGTTACTCTAGGACAGTCAATAGCAATCAGCCCCAGCATTTT. Amino acids: CASSYSRTVNSNQPQHF.

CDR3 sequence: CASSYLRRASSYNEQFF. CDR3 bases: TGTGCCAGCAGTTACCTTCGGCGGGCGAGCTCCTACAATGAGCAGTTCTTC. V and J are TRBV6-5 and TRBJ2-1; tentative D call: TRBD2 (5 bases). The CDR3 is made up of 17 amino acids. Germline V lookup: CDR1 MNHEY, CDR2 SVGAGI. Trimming removed 2 bases at V and 0 bases at J, with 14 bases between.

This clonotype was counted many times. The V gene is TRBV7-2, the J gene TRBJ1-1; no definite D call. This CDR3 has 13 residues. With 3 bases removed from V and 1 base from J, the gap between germline ends came to 6 bases. Looked up from germline, CDR1 is SGHTA and CDR2 is FQGNSA. As DNA, the CDR3 is TGTGCCAGCAGCTTCTTCCAGAACACTGAAGCTTTCTTT. It translates to CASSFFQNTEAFF.

This clonotype was detected only once. The chain uses TRBV18 and TRBJ1-2; D gene uncertain. V dropped 2 bases and J dropped 4 bases, with 8 bases sitting between them. The CDR3 length is 13 residues. The germline gives CDR1 KGHSH, CDR2 LQKENI. As DNA, the CDR3 is TGTGCCAGCTCACCAGGATACACCTATGGCTACACCTTC. Translating gives CASSPGYTYGYTF.

The chain joins TRBV4-2 to TRBJ2-1; D not certain. CDR1 LGHNA and CDR2 YNFKEQ come from the germline V gene. Trimming left V 6 bases short and J 8 bases short, with 8 bases between. This CDR3 contains 11 residues. The CDR3 here is CASSQWDEQFF. CDR3 nucleotides: TGTGCCAGCAGTCAGTGGGATGAGCAGTTCTTC.

This clonotype was recorded only once. This sequence may be a read error, since a much larger clone differs from it by one base. The chain combines TRBV29-1 with TRBJ2-3; TRBD1 is a possible D gene (6 bases). Germline V gives CDR1 SQVTM, CDR2 ANQGSEA. V lost 0 bases, J lost 3 bases, and 7 bases lay in between. CDR3 length: 13 amino acids. The CDR3 protein is CSVEEDSTDTQYF. Here the CDR3 DNA reads TGCAGCGTTGAAGAGGACAGTACAGATACGCAGTATTTT.

This clonotype was detected many times. The chain has TRBV14 and TRBJ2-1; D assignment may be TRBD1 or TRBD2 (5 bases each). There are 15 residues in the CDR3. The V end lost 1 base, the J end lost 7 bases, and 14 bases lay between the germline ends. Germline V gives CDR1 SGHDN, CDR2 FVKESK. CDR3 nucleotides: TGTGCCAGCAGCCAAGTAATAGGGACCATGAATGAGCAGTTCTTC. Its translation: CASSQVIGTMNEQFF. Full variable domain (outside the CDR3, taken from reference TRBV14 and TRBJ2-1): EAGVTQFPSHSVIEKGQTVTLRCDPISGHDNLYWYRRVMGKEIKFLLHFVKESKQDESGMPNNRFLAERTGGTYSTLKVQPAELEDSGVYFCASSQVIGTMNEQFFGPGTRLTVL.

The chain combines TRBV6-1 with TRBJ1-6, with D possibly TRBD1 on 6 matching bases. V was pared by 8 bases and J by 4 bases, with 12 bases between. CDR3 length equals 14 residues. The V gene's germline CDR1 is MNHNS and CDR2 SASEGT. Written as DNA, the CDR3 is TGTGCCAGCCATTCGGGACAATATAATTCACCCCTCCACTTT. It encodes CASHSGQYNSPLHF.

This clonotype has more than one count but fewer than ten. The rearrangement uses TRBV6-2 or TRBV6-3 and TRBJ1-2, with TRBD1 as a possible D gene (6 bases). Germline V gives CDR1 MNHEY, CDR2 SVGEGT. This CDR3 is 14 amino acids long. Trimming pared 0 bases from V and 8 bases from J, leaving 13 bases between. The CDR3 region is CASSYSGGPGGYTF. The CDR3 DNA reads as TGTGCCAGCAGTTACTCTGGGGGGCCGGGCGGCTACACCTTC.

This clonotype was detected only a few times. The chain couples TRBV9 to TRBJ2-4, with 9 bases aligning to TRBD2. Looked up from germline, CDR1 is SGDLS and CDR2 is YYNGEE. V was clipped by 0 bases and J by 5 bases; unmatched bases: 6. The CDR3 length is 16 residues. The CDR3 DNA follows: TGTGCCAGCAGCGTAGAAGCTAGCGGGGCTCAAAACATTCAGTACTTC. It encodes CASSVEASGAQNIQYF.

This chain joins TRBV5-1 and TRBJ2-3, with D uncertain. The CDR3 totals 14 residues. Germline V gene data show CDR1 as SGHRS and CDR2 as YFSETQ. Trimming took off 1 base at V and 4 bases at J, with 10 bases between the two ends. As DNA, the CDR3 is TGCGCCAGCAGCTTGACAGCTGCCGCAGATACGCAGTATTTT. Its translation: CASSLTAAADTQYF.